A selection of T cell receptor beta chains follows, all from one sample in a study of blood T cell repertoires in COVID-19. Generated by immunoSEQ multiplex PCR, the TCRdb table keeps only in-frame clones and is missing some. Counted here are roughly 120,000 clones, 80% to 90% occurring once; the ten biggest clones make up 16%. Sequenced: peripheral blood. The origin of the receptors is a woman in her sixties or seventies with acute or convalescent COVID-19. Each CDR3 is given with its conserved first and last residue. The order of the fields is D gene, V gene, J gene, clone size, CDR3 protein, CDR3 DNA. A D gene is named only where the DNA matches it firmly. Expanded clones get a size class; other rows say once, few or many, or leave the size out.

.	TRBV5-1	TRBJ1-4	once	CASSAGGYNEKLFF	TGCGCCAGCAGCGCTGGAGGTTATAATGAAAAACTGTTTTTT
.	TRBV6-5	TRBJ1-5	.	CASRTTTIGQPQHF	TGTGCCAGCAGGACGACTACTATCGGGCAGCCCCAGCATTTT
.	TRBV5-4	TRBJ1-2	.	CASSSKSGGAYGYTF	TGTGCCAGCAGCTCTAAAAGTGGGGGCGCTTATGGCTACACCTTC
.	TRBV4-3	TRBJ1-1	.	CASSQSRQTAAFF	TGCGCCAGCAGCCAATCCCGACAGACAGCAGCTTTCTTT
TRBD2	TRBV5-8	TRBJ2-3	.	CASSPLSGGLGTQYF	TGTGCCAGCAGCCCCTTGAGCGGGGGCCTGGGAACGCAGTATTTT
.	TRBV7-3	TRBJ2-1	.	CASSLDRQGHNEQFF	TGTGCCAGCAGCTTAGACCGGCAGGGCCACAATGAGCAGTTCTTC
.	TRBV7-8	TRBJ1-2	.	CASSLGGRRSGYTF	TGTGCCAGCAGCTTAGGGGGGAGGCGGAGTGGCTACACCTTC
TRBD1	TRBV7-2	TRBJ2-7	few	CASSLWQGAEEQYF	TGTGCCAGCAGCTTATGGCAGGGGGCGGAAGAGCAGTACTTC
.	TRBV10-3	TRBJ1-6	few	CAISDGDGSPLHF	TGTGCCATCAGTGACGGGGATGGATCACCCCTCCACTTT
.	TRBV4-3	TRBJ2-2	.	CASSLDRTGELFF	TGCGCCAGCAGCCTAGATAGAACCGGGGAGCTGTTTTTT
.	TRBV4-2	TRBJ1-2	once	CASSQDIGSVYGYTF	TGTGCCAGCAGCCAAGACATCGGGAGCGTATATGGCTACACCTTC
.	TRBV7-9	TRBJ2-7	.	CASSLSTAEKQYF	TGTGCCAGCAGCCTGAGCACGGCGGAAAAGCAGTACTTC
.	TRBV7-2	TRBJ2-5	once	CASRRGLQETQYF	TGTGCCAGCAGAAGGGGACTCCAAGAGACCCAGTACTTC
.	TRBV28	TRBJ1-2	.	CASTYPARLANYGYTF	TGTGCCAGCACCTACCCCGCGCGGTTAGCTAACTATGGCTACACCTTC
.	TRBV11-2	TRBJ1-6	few	CASRVFGNNSPLHF	TGTGCCAGCAGAGTCTTCGGGAATAATTCACCCCTCCACTTT
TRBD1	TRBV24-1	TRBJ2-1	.	CATSGTGTGAINEQFF	TGTGCCACCAGTGGTACCGGGACAGGGGCCATCAATGAGCAGTTCTTC
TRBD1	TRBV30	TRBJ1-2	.	CAWKGQGRVGYGYTF	TGTGCCTGGAAGGGACAGGGAAGAGTGGGCTATGGCTACACCTTC
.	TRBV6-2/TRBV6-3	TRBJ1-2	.	CASSGQSIGYTF	TGTGCCAGCAGCGGACAGTCCATAGGCTACACCTTC
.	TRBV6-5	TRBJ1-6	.	CASSYDGRLNSPLHF	TGTGCCAGCAGTTATGACGGCAGGCTAAATTCACCCCTCCACTTT
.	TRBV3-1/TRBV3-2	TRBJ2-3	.	CASSQGAGGQDTQYF	TGTGCCAGCAGCCAAGGAGCGGGCGGGCAAGATACGCAGTATTTT